This T cell receptor beta chain was sequenced in a study of T cell clonotyping in hematopoietic cell transplantation. Overall study context: Pretransplant recipient samples were taken after cytoreduction. Study-wide results and limits: After transplant, recipient diversity fell while pathologically expanded clonotypes grew through day 180.

Time point described: recipient sample about 28 days before transplant, after cytoreduction. Recipient blood drawn about 28 days pretransplant and days 30, 100, 180 after. Germline CDR1 reads MDHEN; CDR2 reads SYDVKM. The CDR3 sequence is 13 residues long. V was clipped by 8 bases and J by 0 bases, with 8 bases between them. The repertoire was sequenced with immunoSEQ multiplex PCR; TCRdb's copy has only in-frame clones and lacks some. The sample lists fewer than 50,000 clones, approximately 84% seen once, with 5.9% in the top ten. Of note for this clone: The antigen is undetermined.

Sequenced material: peripheral blood mononuclear cells, taken before stem cell transplant. The clonotype was recovered from a man aged 60 to 75 with biphenotypic leukemia. Some clones in this sample may be carry-over from other donors' samples. The chain has TRBV28 and TRBJ1-3; no firm D call. CDR3 DNA: TGTGCCAGCCGATCATACTCTGGAAACACCATATATTTT. Protein: CASRSYSGNTIYF.